The 29 T cell receptor beta chains given below trace back to one sample, sequenced in a study of blood T cell repertoires in COVID-19. Profiling relied on immunoSEQ multiplex PCR, and the TCRdb table lists in-frame clones only, not all of them. Of 110,000 to 150,000 clones listed, 87% are singletons. The sample was peripheral blood. The receptors come from a woman aged 40 to 50 with acute or convalescent COVID-19.

The rearrangement links TRBV19 to TRBJ2-1; 9 positions match TRBD1. The CDR3 totals 13 residues. V lost 11 bases, J lost 4 bases, and 6 bases stayed unmatched. CDR1 is LNHDA, CDR2 SQIVND, per germline (reference sequence). CDR3 loop: CAVGDREYNEQFF. The DNA of the CDR3 is TGTGCCGTTGGGGACAGGGAGTACAATGAGCAGTTCTTC.

The genes are TRBV20-1 and TRBJ2-3; D may be TRBD2 (6 bases). The germline V gene has CDR1 DFQATT and CDR2 SNEGSKA (reference sequence). This CDR3 spans 11 amino acids. The V end lost 1 base, the J end lost 12 bases, and 11 bases lay between the germline ends. Here the CDR3 DNA reads TGCAGTGCTAGAGGGGATGGGACTCAGTATTTT. It is translated as CSARGDGTQYF.

The rearrangement joins TRBV7-9 to TRBJ1-1; D perhaps matches TRBD1 (5 bases). The germline V gene encodes CDR1 SEHNR and CDR2 FQNEAQ (reference sequence). This CDR3 comprises 13 residues. Deletions cut 3 bases from V and 4 bases from J, with 9 bases between. The CDR3 bases are TGTGCCAGCAGCTTCTGGGGGGGCACTGAAGCTTTCTTT. This gives the protein CASSFWGGTEAFF.

The chain employs TRBV28 and TRBJ1-2; D is perhaps TRBD1 (5 bases). Germline V gene sequence: CDR1 MDHEN, CDR2 SYDVKM. The CDR3 runs to 12 residues. V lost 7 bases, J lost 5 bases, and 11 bases lay in between. CDR3 protein: CASNPGQYGYTF. Here the CDR3 DNA reads TGTGCCAGCAACCCAGGACAATATGGCTACACCTTC.

The chain carries TRBV5-4 and TRBJ1-1; D possibly corresponds to TRBD1 (6 bases). This CDR3 is 14 amino acids long. V was trimmed by 1 base and J by 0 bases, leaving 7 bases between them. Germline values: CDR1 SGHNT, CDR2 YYREEE (reference sequence). In DNA, the CDR3 is TGTGCCAGCAGCTTGAGGGGGATGAACACTGAAGCTTTCTTT. Translation: CASSLRGMNTEAFF.

The rearrangement uses TRBV24-1 and TRBJ1-1; 7 bases match TRBD1. After removal of 4 bases from V and 1 base from J, the junction contained 11 bases not matched to a gene. Germline V gene lookup returns CDR1 KGHDR and CDR2 SFDVKD. The CDR3 totals 17 residues. CDR3 sequence: CATSDPIQGSPNTEAFF. In DNA, the CDR3 is TGTGCCACCAGTGACCCTATACAGGGGTCCCCGAACACTGAAGCTTTCTTT.

J is TRBJ1-1 and V is TRBV14; D unclear. Germline V gene sequence: CDR1 SGHDN, CDR2 FVKESK. Trimming took 4 bases from V and 0 from J, leaving 9 bases between them. The CDR3 contains 14 residues. CDR3 nucleotides: TGTGCCAGCAGCCCAGTTCGGGTGAACACTGAAGCTTTCTTT. It specifies CASSPVRVNTEAFF.

This sequence joins TRBV6-5 and TRBJ1-2; no firm D call. Germline V gene sequence: CDR1 MNHEY, CDR2 SVGAGI. V was clipped by 6 bases and J by 2 bases, with 10 bases between them. The CDR3 length is 13 residues. The chain's CDR3 is CASRLDNNYGYTF. The CDR3 DNA follows: TGTGCCAGCAGACTCGACAACAACTATGGCTACACCTTC.

The genes are TRBV5-1 and TRBJ2-6; maybe TRBD2 (5 bases). V lost 4 bases, J lost 1 base, and 9 bases lay in between. The CDR3 runs 15 residues. CDR1 is SGHRS, CDR2 YFSETQ, per germline. CDR3 nucleotide sequence: TGCGCCAGCAGCGGAGGTTCTTCTGGGGCCAACGTCCTGACTTTC. Protein product: CASSGGSSGANVLTF.

The genes are TRBV20-1 and TRBJ2-7; no reliable D call. Looked up from germline, CDR1 is DFQATT and CDR2 is SNEGSKA (reference sequence). With 6 bases removed from V and 3 bases from J, the gap between germline ends came to 6 bases. This CDR3 contains 10 residues. CDR3 DNA sequence: TGCAGTGCCTTATACTACGAGCAGTACTTC. Residues: CSALYYEQYF.

This chain links TRBV14 with TRBJ2-1; 10 bases line up with TRBD2. Germline CDR1 is SGHDN and CDR2 is FVKESK. V shed 1 base, J shed 6 bases, and the junction held 0 bases outside the gene matches. The CDR3 is 14 amino acids. The DNA of the CDR3 is TGTGCCAGCAGCCAAGGACTAGCGGGCAATGAGCAGTTCTTC. Protein: CASSQGLAGNEQFF.

The chain uses TRBV7-2 and TRBJ1-5; 9 nucleotides line up with TRBD1. This CDR3 is built from 16 residues. V lost 5 bases to trimming and J lost 7 bases; unmatched junction nucleotides: 12. The germline V gene encodes CDR1 SGHTA and CDR2 FQGNSA. The CDR3 region is CASSLGGQGYGQPQHF. In DNA, the CDR3 is TGTGCCAGCAGCCTAGGAGGACAGGGGTATGGACAGCCCCAGCATTTT.

The chain joins TRBV5-6 to TRBJ1-2; D is perhaps TRBD1 (6 bases). Per the germline V gene, CDR1 is SGHDT and CDR2 is YYEEEE. The CDR3 consists of 14 residues. V was pared by 4 bases and J by 3 bases, with 13 bases between. In DNA form, the CDR3 reads TGTGCCAGCAGCCCATGGCCAGGGGACTATGGCTACACCTTC. It codes for CASSPWPGDYGYTF.

V is TRBV4-1 and J is TRBJ2-7; D gene ambiguous. The germline gives CDR1 MGHRA, CDR2 YSYEKL. The V and J ends lost 1 base and 5 bases respectively, with 15 bases between them. CDR3 length: 15 amino acids. As DNA, the CDR3 is TGCGCCAGCAGCCAAGGGTCAGTTATTTACCACGAGCAGTACTTC. As protein: CASSQGSVIYHEQYF.

This sequence joins TRBV7-2 and TRBJ2-5, with no clear D. Germline CDR1 reads SGHTA; CDR2 reads FQGNSA. The CDR3 runs 12 residues. V lost 5 bases and J 2 bases, leaving 6 bases between the germline ends. CDR3 protein: CASSIQQETQYF. CDR3 in DNA: TGTGCCAGCAGCATCCAGCAAGAGACCCAGTACTTC.

The chain uses TRBV10-2 and TRBJ2-3; D is ambiguous. Germline V gene lookup returns CDR1 WSHSY and CDR2 SAAADI. The CDR3 consists of 12 residues. V was trimmed by 8 bases and J by 2 bases, leaving 8 bases between them. The DNA for the CDR3 is TGCGCCAGCGTGGCAGACACAGATACGCAGTATTTT. Its translation is CASVADTDTQYF.

The gene calls are TRBV28 and TRBJ2-7; 10 bases agree with TRBD1. V gave up 3 bases and J gave up 6 bases; unmatched junction bases: 8. CDR3 length: 15 amino acids. CDR1 MDHEN and CDR2 SYDVKM come from the germline V gene. The CDR3 region has the DNA TGTGCCAGCAGTTTGGGGGGACAGGGGATTGGCGAGCAGTACTTC. Encoded protein: CASSLGGQGIGEQYF.

The CDR3 DNA reads TGTGCCAGCAGCCCTACGGTAGATACGCAGTATTTT. Protein: CASSPTVDTQYF. V gene TRBV7-8 combines with J gene TRBJ2-3; no reliable D call. This CDR3 has 12 amino acids. Germline V lookup: CDR1 SGHVS, CDR2 FQNEAQ. Trimming removed 5 bases from V and 5 bases from J, with 8 bases in between. The variable domain in full, with the rest retrieved from reference TRBV7-8 and TRBJ2-3, is GAGVSQSPRYKVAKRGQDVALRCDPISGHVSLFWYQQALGQGPEFLTYFQNEAQLDKSGLPSDRFFAERPEGSVSTLKIQRTQQEDSAVYLCASSPTVDTQYFGPGTRLTVL.

This clone occurred once. Written as DNA, the CDR3 is TGTGCCTGGAGTGTAGGGGGGCCCGGGCACCAGGGACTAGCGGGAGGGACTAGCACAGATACGCAGTATTTT. It codes for CAWSVGGPGHQGLAGGTSTDTQYF. The rearrangement uses TRBV30 and TRBJ2-3, with 16 nucleotides matching TRBD2. Germline CDR1 and CDR2: GTSNPN and SVGIG (reference sequence). The CDR3 is made up of 24 amino acids. J was trimmed by 0 bases and V by 0 bases; bases with no gene match: 21.

The chain links TRBV10-1 to TRBJ1-5; tentatively, D is TRBD1 (5 bases). Germline lookup yields CDR1 WNHNN and CDR2 SYGVQD (reference sequence). The germline V and J ends were trimmed by 6 bases and 5 bases, with 17 bases remaining between them. The CDR3 covers 15 residues. The CDR3 here is CASRAYWGPHQPQHF. DNA of the CDR3: TGCGCCAGCAGAGCGTATTGGGGCCCCCATCAGCCCCAGCATTTT.

V is TRBV11-2 and J is TRBJ1-2, with D possibly TRBD1 on 6 matching bases. The CDR3 has 13 amino acids. Trimming stripped 1 base from V and 4 bases from J, with 7 bases between. CDR1 is SGHAT and CDR2 is FQNNGV in the germline V gene. The CDR3 DNA follows: TGTGCCAGCAGCTTAGGACAGGTCTATGGCTACACCTTC. Translation gives CASSLGQVYGYTF.

This clone was counted a single time. This sequence joins TRBV7-8 and TRBJ2-3; 7 bases map to TRBD2. The germline CDR1 and CDR2 sequences are SGHVS and FQNEAQ. With V trimmed by 4 bases and J by 6 bases, 10 bases remained unmatched. The CDR3 length is 15 residues. The CDR3 spells CASSYLSGRADTQYF. The CDR3 DNA reads TGTGCCAGCAGCTACCTTAGCGGGCGGGCGGATACGCAGTATTTT.

The J gene is TRBJ2-1, the V gene TRBV7-6; TRBD1 matches 8 bases. Germline CDR1 and CDR2: SGHVS and FNYEAQ. The CDR3 consists of 17 residues. V was clipped by 0 bases and J by 8 bases; unmatched bases: 12. CDR3 DNA sequence: TGTGCCAGCAGCTTAGCCCCGACAGGGGAGAGGGGCGATGAGCAGTTCTTC. The encoded protein is CASSLAPTGERGDEQFF.

This chain uses TRBV13 with TRBJ1-4; TRBD1 might be the D (6 bases). The CDR3 runs 18 residues. Trimming cost V 0 bases and J 0 bases, with 14 bases left between them. CDR1 PRHDT and CDR2 FYEKMQ come from the germline V gene (reference sequence). This CDR3 reads CASSLGAGAPATNEKLFF. Written as DNA, the CDR3 is TGTGCCAGCAGCTTAGGAGCAGGGGCCCCTGCAACTAATGAAAAACTGTTTTTT.

The chain combines TRBV7-3 with TRBJ2-5; weak D call: TRBD2 (7 bases). The V and J ends lost 3 bases and 5 bases respectively, with 13 bases between them. CDR1 is SGHTA, CDR2 FQGTGA, per germline. This CDR3 comprises 14 residues. Here the CDR3 reads CASSLWGGPETQYF. The CDR3 nucleotides are TGTGCCAGCAGCTTGTGGGGGGGGCCCGAGACCCAGTACTTC.

This chain joins TRBV3-1 (or the pseudogene TRBV3-2) and TRBJ2-3; D is perhaps TRBD1 (5 bases). Germline V gene lookup returns CDR1 LGHDT and CDR2 YNNKEL (reference sequence). V was shortened by 1 base and J by 5 bases, with 13 bases between the two germline ends. This CDR3 is 15 amino acids long. The CDR3 region is CASSQGTSRGDTQYF. The CDR3 DNA reads TGTGCCAGCAGCCAAGGGACATCCCGAGGAGATACGCAGTATTTT.

In its sample, this clone was seen once. V gene TRBV7-9 combines with J gene TRBJ2-1; possibly TRBD2 for D (5 bases). The CDR3 totals 13 residues. Germline CDR1 is SEHNR and CDR2 is FQNEAQ (reference sequence). V lost 1 base and J 7 bases, leaving 8 bases between the germline ends. DNA of the CDR3: TGTGCCAGCAGCTTAGAAGGAGGAAATGAGCAGTTCTTC. Protein product: CASSLEGGNEQFF.

The gene calls are TRBV2 and TRBJ1-2; TRBD1 might be the D (5 bases). The CDR3 is 13 residues long. The V and J ends lost 3 bases and 3 bases respectively, with 8 bases between them. Germline V lookup: CDR1 SNHLY, CDR2 FYNNEI. This CDR3 is CASSDDRDYGYTF. The DNA of the CDR3 is TGTGCCAGCAGTGACGACAGAGACTATGGCTACACCTTC. Using reference TRBV2 and TRBJ1-2 for the parts outside the CDR3, the full variable domain is EPEVTQTPSHQVTQMGQEVILRCVPISNHLYFYWYRQILGQKVEFLVSFYNNEISEKSEIFDDQFSVERPDGSNFTLKIRSTKLEDSAMYFCASSDDRDYGYTFGSGTRLTVV.

This rearrangement joins TRBV7-2 to TRBJ2-1, with 13 bases lining up with TRBD2. V shed 8 bases and J 8 bases; nucleotides not matched to a gene: 21. The length of the CDR3 is 19 residues. Looked up from germline, CDR1 is SGHTA and CDR2 is FQGNSA. CDR3 amino acids: CASGGAGGARTSGGYEQFF. In DNA, the CDR3 is TGTGCCAGCGGGGGCGCCGGGGGCGCTAGGACTAGCGGGGGTTATGAGCAGTTCTTC.